This TCR beta chain was profiled in a study of shared clonotypes between healthy human individuals. There are 15 residues in the CDR3. V lost 5 bases, J lost 1 base, and 14 bases lay in between. The germline V gene encodes CDR1 MDHEN and CDR2 SYDVKM. Produced via immunoSEQ multiplex PCR; TCRdb's table is partial and in-frame only. The data contain approximately 2.1 million clones, approximately 93% of them singletons. The rearrangement joins TRBV28 to TRBJ1-1; D uncertain. The sequenced sample was naive CD4+ T cells from PBMCs. Subset noted: CD45RA+ positively selected. The TCR comes from a man in his late teens or twenties in good health. Some clones in this sample may be carry-over from other donors' samples. The CDR3 loop is CASSPGETTNTEAFF. DNA of the CDR3: TGTGCCAGCAGTCCCGGGGAGACAACGAACACTGAAGCTTTCTTT.